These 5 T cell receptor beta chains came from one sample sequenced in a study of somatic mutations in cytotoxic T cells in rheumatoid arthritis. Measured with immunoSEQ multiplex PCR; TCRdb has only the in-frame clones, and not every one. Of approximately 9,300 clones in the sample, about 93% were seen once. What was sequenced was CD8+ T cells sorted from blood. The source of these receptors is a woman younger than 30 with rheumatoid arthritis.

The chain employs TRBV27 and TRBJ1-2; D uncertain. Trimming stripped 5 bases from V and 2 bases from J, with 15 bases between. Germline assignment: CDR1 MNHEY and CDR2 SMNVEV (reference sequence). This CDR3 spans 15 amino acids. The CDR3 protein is CASSEIDPENYGYTF. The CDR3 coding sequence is TGTGCCAGCAGTGAGATAGATCCCGAAAACTATGGCTACACCTTC.

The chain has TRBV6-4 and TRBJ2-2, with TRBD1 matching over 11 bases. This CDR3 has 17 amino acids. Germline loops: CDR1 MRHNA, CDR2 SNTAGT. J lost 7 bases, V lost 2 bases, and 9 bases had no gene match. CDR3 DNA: TGTGCCAGCAGTGACACCGGGACAGGGGGTAAGGGCGGGGAGCTGTTTTTT. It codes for CASSDTGTGGKGGELFF.

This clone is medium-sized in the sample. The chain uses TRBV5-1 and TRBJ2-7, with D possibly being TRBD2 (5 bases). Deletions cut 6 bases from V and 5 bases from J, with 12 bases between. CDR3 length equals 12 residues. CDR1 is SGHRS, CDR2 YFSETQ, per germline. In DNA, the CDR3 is TGCGCCAGCACCTCAGAGGGCCACGAGCAGTACTTC. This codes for CASTSEGHEQYF.

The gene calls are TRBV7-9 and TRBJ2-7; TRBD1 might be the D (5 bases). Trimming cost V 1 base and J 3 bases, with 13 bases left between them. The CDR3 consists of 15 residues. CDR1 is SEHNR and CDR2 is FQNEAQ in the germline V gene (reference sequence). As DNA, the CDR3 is TGTGCCAGCAGCTTAGTTTTCCAGGGAAGCTACGAGCAGTACTTC. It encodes CASSLVFQGSYEQYF.

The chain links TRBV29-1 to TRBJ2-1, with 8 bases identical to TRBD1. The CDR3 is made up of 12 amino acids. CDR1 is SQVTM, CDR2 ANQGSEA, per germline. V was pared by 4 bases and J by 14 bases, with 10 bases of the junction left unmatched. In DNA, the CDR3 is TGCAGCGTTGCCCGGGACAGGAACAGAGAGTTCTTC. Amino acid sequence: CSVARDRNREFF.